This T cell receptor beta chain is from a study of identical twins. Study-level findings and limits: Cord blood's abundant beta clonotypes had fewer insertions, unlike memory repertoires. Within twin pairs, the out-of-frame alpha sequences they shared showed excess low generation probability.

TCRdb itself ran the 5' RACE reads through MiXCR, one entry per CDR3 protein. The sample consists of about 790,000 distinct CDR3 sequences, about 20% of them appearing once. The CDR3 contains 16 residues. Looked up from germline, CDR1 is SEHNR and CDR2 is FQNEAQ (reference sequence). Trimming removed 5 bases from V and 0 bases from J; junction bases left unmatched: 7. With respect to this clonotype: The target antigen is unknown.

These data were likewise used in another study, on T cells expressing NK-cell markers. That paper states: NKG2C+ dominant clonotypes from 5 to 7 donors made up about 1.0-8% of CD8+ T cells.

The sequenced material came from PBMCs. The chain recombines TRBV7-9 with TRBJ2-1, with 7 bases aligning to TRBD1. This receptor was obtained from a woman aged 18 to 35 in good health. This chain's CDR3 is CASSQGRDSSYNEQFF. Here the CDR3 DNA reads TGTGCCAGCAGCCAAGGTCGGGACAGCTCCTACAATGAGCAGTTCTTC.